This TCR beta chain was obtained from a study of CD8+CD57+ T cells in acquired aplastic anemia. Looking at the study overall: Quantities of DNA derived from sorted CD4+ and CD8+ cells averaged approximately 3 ug. Notes on the study in general: Controls and patients did not differ significantly in CD8+ Simpson's diversity. Patients shared just under 30 CD8+ CDR3 sequences with controls.

Profiling of TCR beta VDJ combinations and CDR3 sequences used genomic DNA as template. TCRdb analysed the reads with MiXCR anew, one entry per CDR3 protein. The sample lists approximately 260,000 distinct CDR3 sequences, 65% to 90% occurring once. The CDR3 length is 13 residues, termini included. The germline V gene has CDR1 MNHNS and CDR2 SASEGT. Sequencing involved patients with CD8+CD57+ cell expansion previously shown by flow cytometry. Patients had received no therapy at the time of blood sampling. Points on this clonotype: The antigen remains undetermined. It is likely a read error, because the conserved phenylalanine at the end of the CDR3 is missing. The DNA is omitted, as the CDR3 cannot be located on it reliably, and the CDR3 follows TCRdb's listing.

The sequence derives from a human donor with aplastic anemia. The chain employs TRBV6-1 and TRBJ2-7; the table gives TRBD1 as D, unverified against the DNA. The sample consisted of sorted CD4+, CD8+, or CD8+CD57+ T cells (not recorded which) from PBMCs. The CDR3 loop reads CASSKPGRNEQHY.